This T cell receptor beta chain was retrieved from a study of identifying expanded T cells in peripheral blood (dated by TCRdb to the late 2010s). Context from the whole study: Technical replicates were generated by sequencing separate aliquots of the same genomic DNA pool, with four replicates compared pairwise. Broader findings and caveats from the paper: Between technical replicates the binomial model flagged about 1.2 differentially abundant clones, whereas over around 2 weeks the binomial model flagged about 15 and over about 4 weeks 19 to 20. Across all healthy-donor time intervals, the beta-binomial model significantly lowered both the number of clones called differentially abundant and the false-positive rate. The authors expected biological variance in healthy repertoires might increase further over much longer intervals such as months to years. In all healthy donors, the variance in clone template counts between samples taken two weeks apart rose significantly as total template count increased.

TCRbeta CDR3 regions were profiled with the immunoSEQ Assay using bias-controlled multiplex PCR amplification of genomic DNA. In the paper's pipeline: To quantify the absolute abundance of each unique TCRbeta CDR3 region, the sequences were collapsed and filtered. Two models were used to test differential abundance: a binomial model (Fisher-equivalent) and a beta-binomial model that adds time-dependent variance fitted from healthy donors. Clones with fewer than 5 combined templates were removed, and a clone was called differentially abundant if the clone's Benjamini-Hochberg FDR was below 0.01. The form v = (b*log(k)+a)^2 was used to model beta-binomial variance as a function of total template count across the two samples. TCRdb provides this immuneACCESS table in a form limited to in-frame rearrangements. Some clones are lacking; in checked studies, under half of them reflect an unresolved V gene, and why the rest are absent is not known. V and J calls and clone size are given by that table; D and trimming were obtained from the DNA. The sample table shows tens of thousands of clones, and roughly 89% are seen once. Roughly 21% of the sample is taken by the ten largest.

No immune events, such as infections, were documented for the healthy donors during the collection period. Healthy-donor blood repertoires served as a training cohort to calibrate time-dependent variance in a beta-binomial model of T-cell clone differential abundance. There were roughly ten healthy donors in the training cohort, of whom 3 were female and 7 were male. On average the donors were around 39 years old, and their ages spanned roughly 29 to 64 years. Whole blood from each healthy donor was obtained from a commercial supplier and was collected at three time points roughly two weeks apart. For immunosequencing, genomic DNA was extracted from unsorted whole blood. The CDR3 measures 14 amino acids from cysteine to phenylalanine. This entry keeps only the CDR3 DNA: 42 bases, framed from base 1. V is pared back by 3 bases and J by 4 bases, with 10 bases lying between the germline termini. Sequences MNHEY (CDR1) and SMNVEV (CDR2) are obtained from the germline V gene (reference sequence).

Comments on this clone: Its binding antigen is unknown. One base away there is no much larger clone; base qualities are not given.

Recombination joined TRBV27 with TRBJ1-5; a confident D gene designation cannot be given. The source is a person between 18 and 75 years old in good health. Sequenced input: blood. The nucleotide sequence reads TGTGCCAGCAGTTTTCGGAGGGAAAATCAGCCCCAGCATTTT. It translates as CASSFRRENQPQHF.